These T cell receptor beta chains were read from a single sample in a study of cytomegalovirus exposure and HLA in healthy donors. TCRdb's copy holds only in-frame clones and misses some; the assay was immunoSEQ multiplex PCR. The data show 160,000 or so clones, around 78% seen once. The source material was PBMCs. These receptors were collected from a woman in her thirties or forties in good health and CMV-seropositive. CDR3s leave out the opening cysteine and the closing phenylalanine or tryptophan. Each record gives: V gene, J gene, D gene, clone size, CDR3 protein. A D gene is named only where the DNA matches it firmly. The size of a clone is reported for some rows only, either as once, few or many, or as a class for expanded clones.

TRBV7-2	TRBJ2-7	TRBD1	-	ASSLEGWGQQSYEQY
TRBV28	TRBJ2-3	-	-	ASSLGRAEDTQY
TRBV7-9	TRBJ1-1	TRBD1	-	ASSFGQGEAF
TRBV5-1	TRBJ2-1	TRBD2	-	ASSLGGGSYNEQF
TRBV18	TRBJ1-6	TRBD1	-	ASSPTGSLNSPLH
TRBV5-6	TRBJ1-1	-	-	ASSSRGGTEAF
TRBV4-3	TRBJ2-5	-	few	ASSQGGRQDPIETQY
TRBV10-3	TRBJ1-1	-	-	AVGHFMNTEAF
TRBV7-2	TRBJ1-2	-	-	ASSLESGRGSGYT
TRBV9	TRBJ2-2	TRBD1	-	ASSVAGTANTGELF
TRBV30	TRBJ1-1	-	-	AWEKTDTEAF
TRBV30	TRBJ1-6	-	-	AWTGQYNSPLH
TRBV6-6	TRBJ2-3	TRBD2	-	ATKAGGRTDTQY
TRBV30	TRBJ1-2	-	-	AWSVLSYGYT
TRBV14	TRBJ2-1	-	-	ASSQDRRDEVNEQF
TRBV20-1	TRBJ2-5	-	-	SASHGETQY
TRBV7-9	TRBJ2-1	TRBD1	-	ASSSLPRGNMNEQF
TRBV9	TRBJ1-2	-	-	ASSVAPGRSYT
TRBV10-1	TRBJ2-7	TRBD1	-	ASPKKRGQGLYEQY
TRBV27	TRBJ2-7	-	-	ASSPRGLVSEQY
TRBV27	TRBJ1-6	-	-	ASSFGLNSPLH
TRBV19	TRBJ2-5	TRBD1	once	ASSKTPGGTQETQY
TRBV15	TRBJ1-2	-	once	ATSELNAGDYGYT
TRBV2	TRBJ2-7	-	-	ASSVYNYYEQY
TRBV6-5	TRBJ1-3	-	-	ASSLQGVGNTIY
TRBV6-6	TRBJ2-7	-	-	ASSYLAGLDEQY
TRBV19	TRBJ2-7	-	-	ASSITGRAGEQY
TRBV7-2	TRBJ2-1	-	-	ASSLGTSYNEQF
TRBV6-5	TRBJ1-1	-	-	ASSSRGGKSEAF
TRBV2	TRBJ1-1	TRBD1	-	ASSEGWTGTGLNTEAF
TRBV7-9	TRBJ1-4	-	-	ASSLATGYEKLF
TRBV19	TRBJ1-2	-	-	ASQRQPITNYGYT
TRBV7-2	TRBJ1-2	-	once	ASSPGVWGEGYT
TRBV5-1	TRBJ2-7	-	-	ASSSGNSYEQY
TRBV21-1	TRBJ2-1	-	-	ASSKARGQLVPGYNEQF
TRBV6-6	TRBJ1-1	-	-	ASNLGENTEAF
TRBV30	TRBJ2-7	-	-	AWSSSAVIGYEQY
TRBV7-9	TRBJ2-7	-	-	ASSFGRSSYEQY
TRBV2	TRBJ1-1	-	-	ASSEFLGASTEAF
TRBV28	TRBJ2-1	-	-	ASSLGGRVEQF
TRBV10-2	TRBJ2-2	-	-	ASSESRGGGTGELF
TRBV6-1	TRBJ2-7	TRBD1	once	ASRLDRGRDEQY
TRBV7-9	TRBJ1-1	TRBD1	-	ASSSRDSRSEAF
TRBV30	TRBJ2-4	TRBD2	-	AWSVGGLAKNIQY
TRBV6-1	TRBJ2-4	TRBD2	once	ASSAGGSKNIQY
TRBV4-3	TRBJ2-1	TRBD1	-	ASSQDLGGQGSEQF